This T cell receptor (beta chain) was observed in a study of cytomegalovirus exposure and HLA in healthy donors. Germline CDR1 and CDR2: WSHSY and SAAADI. The ends lost 0 bases at V and 3 bases at J; junction bases unmatched: 7. The CDR3 covers 16 residues. This clone was seen a few times. It was with 60 Vbeta and 13 Jbeta primers that the PCR ran. Here immunoSEQ multiplex PCR was the method, and the copy in TCRdb shows in-frame clones only, minus some. Among around 200,000 clones listed, approximately 80% were seen once. The sequence came from a woman aged 40 to 55 in good health and CMV-seronegative. The rearrangement links TRBV10-2 to TRBJ2-7; 8 nucleotides align to TRBD1. The sequenced sample consisted of PBMCs. For the CDR3, the DNA is TGCGCCAGCAGTGAGTCTCGGACAGGGTTAGGCTACGAGCAGTACTTC. It yields the protein CASSESRTGLGYEQYF.